The 10 T cell receptor beta chains in this list originate from one sample, sequenced in a study of CD8 T cells in ankylosing spondylitis. TCRdb reanalysed the 5' RACE reads using MiXCR and keeps one entry per CDR3 protein. Among about 420,000 distinct CDR3 sequences, approximately 20% were seen once, and the ten largest hold about 17%. Their antigen targets remain unknown. Findings and limits, study-wide: Seemingly characteristic of ankylosing spondylitis blood was a TCR beta motif consisting of 7 or 8 highly homologous variants.

The sample comprised blood, either unsorted or a sorted T cell fraction (not recorded which). The receptors were sampled from a male donor with ankylosing spondylitis.

The table lists this clonotype with many counts. The CDR3 nucleotides are TGCAGCGTTGAAGATATGGGGGTGATGGGCAATGAGCAGTTCTTC. Protein product: CSVEDMGVMGNEQFF. The chain combines TRBV29-1 with TRBJ2-1; perhaps D is TRBD1 or TRBD2 (5 bases each). The germline gives CDR1 SQVTM, CDR2 ANQGSEA. V was trimmed by 0 bases and J by 6 bases, leaving 15 bases between them. This CDR3 spans 15 amino acids.

This clonotype was counted between two and nine times. The chain carries TRBV20-1 and TRBJ2-7; TRBD2 is a possible D gene (5 bases). CDR1 and CDR2 (germline): DFQATT, SNEGSKA (reference sequence). V lost 3 bases to trimming and J lost 2 bases, with 8 bases between them. The CDR3 sequence is 12 residues long. CDR3 DNA sequence: TGCAGTGCTAGCGGGGATGCCTACGAGCAGTACTTC. This gives the protein CSASGDAYEQYF.

This chain joins TRBV4-3 and TRBJ2-2; maybe TRBD1 (8 bases). Germline CDR1 LGHNA, CDR2 YSLEER. This CDR3 has 15 amino acids. The CDR3 bases are TGCGTTAGCAGCCAAGGACAGGGAGGGACCGGGGAGCTGTTTTTT. Protein product: CVSSQGQGGTGELFF.

The J gene is TRBJ1-5, the V gene TRBV12-3 or TRBV12-4; 7 positions agree with TRBD1. The CDR3 contains 15 residues. Unmatched junction bases numbered 6, after V lost 5 bases and J lost 2 bases. The CDR3 DNA reads as TGTGCCAGCAGTCTCCTAACAGGGGGCAATCAGCCCCAGCATTTT. Translating gives CASSLLTGGNQPQHF.

The V and J genes are TRBV5-1 and TRBJ1-1; weak D call: TRBD1 (5 bases). The V gene's germline CDR1 is SGHRS and CDR2 YFSETQ. V lost 0 bases to trimming and J lost 3 bases, with 9 bases between them. This CDR3 has 14 amino acids. The CDR3 spells CASSLESRDTEAFF. In DNA, the CDR3 is TGCGCCAGCAGCTTGGAGTCCAGGGACACTGAAGCTTTCTTT.

The V gene is TRBV28, the J gene TRBJ1-4; 7 bases map to TRBD1. Germline lookup yields CDR1 MDHEN and CDR2 SYDVKM. CDR3 length: 15 amino acids. V shed 4 bases, J shed 6 bases, and the junction held 8 bases outside the gene matches. This CDR3 reads CASSSGQSVDEKLFF. In DNA form, the CDR3 reads TGTGCCAGCAGTTCGGGACAGAGCGTTGATGAAAAACTGTTTTTT.

This clonotype was seen a handful of times. The chain combines TRBV6-5 with TRBJ2-1, with 13 bases matching TRBD2. Trimming at V came to 0 bases and at J to 7 bases, leaving 6 bases not matched to a gene. CDR1 and CDR2 (germline): MNHEY, SVGAGI. The CDR3 contains 17 residues. The CDR3 region is CASSYSTSGRFGNEQFF. In nucleotides, the CDR3 is TGTGCCAGCAGTTACTCGACTAGCGGGAGGTTTGGAAATGAGCAGTTCTTC.

This clonotype turned up a few times. V is TRBV19 and J is TRBJ1-2; TRBD1 matches at 11 bases. With V trimmed by 4 bases and J by 2 bases, 3 bases remained unmatched. Germline assignment: CDR1 LNHDA and CDR2 SQIVND (reference sequence). The CDR3 totals 15 residues. The DNA of the CDR3 is TGTGCCAGTAGTAAGGACAGGGGGCTAAACTATGGCTACACCTTC. It codes for CASSKDRGLNYGYTF.

This clonotype has at least ten counts. The gene calls are TRBV5-1 and TRBJ2-5; D gene ambiguous. Trimming left V 0 bases short and J 5 bases short, with 5 bases between. The CDR3 is 12 amino acids. Germline V gene sequence: CDR1 SGHRS, CDR2 YFSETQ. The CDR3 loop is CASSLARETQYF. DNA of the CDR3: TGCGCCAGCAGCTTGGCCCGGGAGACCCAGTACTTC.

The chain employs TRBV28 and TRBJ2-3, with a weak D call TRBD1 (6 bases). The CDR3 is 16 amino acids. V shed 5 bases and J shed 0 bases, with 15 bases lying between them. Per the germline V gene, CDR1 is MDHEN and CDR2 is SYDVKM. CDR3 sequence: CASSPGTHPSTDTQYF. The CDR3 region has the DNA TGTGCCAGCAGTCCTGGGACACACCCTAGCACAGATACGCAGTATTTT.